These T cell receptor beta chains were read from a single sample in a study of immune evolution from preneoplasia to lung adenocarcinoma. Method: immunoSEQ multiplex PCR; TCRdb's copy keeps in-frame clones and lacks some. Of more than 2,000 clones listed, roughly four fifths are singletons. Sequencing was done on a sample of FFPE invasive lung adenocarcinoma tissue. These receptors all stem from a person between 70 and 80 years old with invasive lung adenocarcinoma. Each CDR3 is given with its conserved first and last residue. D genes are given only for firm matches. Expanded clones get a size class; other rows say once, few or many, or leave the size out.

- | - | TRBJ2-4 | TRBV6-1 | CASRGSLLAKNIQYF | TGTGCCAGCAGAGGGAGCCTTCTAGCCAAAAACATTCAGTACTTC
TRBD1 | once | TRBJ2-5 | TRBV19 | CASSLTGPETQYF | TGTGCCAGTAGCCTGACAGGGCCGGAGACCCAGTACTTC
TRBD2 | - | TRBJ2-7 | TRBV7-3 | CASSISLAREQYF | TGTGCCAGCAGCATTTCACTAGCGCGCGAGCAGTACTTC
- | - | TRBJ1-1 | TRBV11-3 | CASSLASLGEAFF | TGTGCCAGCAGCTTAGCCTCACTGGGGGAAGCTTTCTTT
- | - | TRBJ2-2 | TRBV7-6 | CASSLETLITGELFF | TGTGCCAGCAGCTTAGAGACCCTAATTACCGGGGAGCTGTTTTTT
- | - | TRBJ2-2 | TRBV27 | CASSLQYRVGVTGELFF | TGTGCCAGCAGTTTGCAATACAGGGTTGGGGTGACCGGGGAGCTGTTTTTT
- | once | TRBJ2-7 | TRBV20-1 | CSARGYEQYF | TGCAGTGCTAGGGGGTACGAGCAGTACTTC
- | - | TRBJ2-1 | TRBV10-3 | CAISEERDNNEQFF | TGTGCCATCAGTGAGGAGCGGGACAACAATGAGCAGTTCTTC
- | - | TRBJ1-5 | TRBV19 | CASGRDNQPQHF | TGTGCCAGTGGGCGGGACAATCAGCCCCAGCATTTT
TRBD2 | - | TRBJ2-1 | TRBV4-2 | CASSQEWVAGNEQFF | TGTGCCAGCAGCCAAGAATGGGTAGCGGGGAATGAGCAGTTCTTC
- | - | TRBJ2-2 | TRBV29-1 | CSVQGNRGTGELFF | TGCAGCGTGCAGGGGAATCGTGGGACCGGGGAGCTGTTTTTT
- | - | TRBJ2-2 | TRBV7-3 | CASSPQLNTGELFF | TGTGCCAGCAGCCCCCAATTGAACACCGGGGAGCTGTTTTTT
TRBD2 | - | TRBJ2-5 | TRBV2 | CAITSGQETQYF | TGTGCCATCACTAGCGGTCAAGAGACCCAGTACTTC
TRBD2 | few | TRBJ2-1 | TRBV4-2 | CASSQGGLAGANEQFF | TGTGCCAGCAGCCAAGGCGGACTAGCGGGAGCTAATGAGCAGTTCTTC
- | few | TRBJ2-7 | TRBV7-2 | CASSAPSGTHEQYF | TGTGCCAGCAGCGCACCTTCAGGGACCCACGAGCAGTACTTC
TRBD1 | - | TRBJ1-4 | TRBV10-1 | CASSGTGDEKLFF | TGCGCCAGCAGTGGGACAGGGGACGAAAAACTGTTTTTT
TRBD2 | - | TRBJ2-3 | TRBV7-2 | CASSVDLVAGGRTDTQYF | TGTGCCAGCAGCGTCGACCTTGTAGCGGGGGGGCGCACAGATACGCAGTATTTT
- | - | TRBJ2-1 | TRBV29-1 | CSVAGGGLAYNEQFF | TGCAGCGTTGCTGGAGGGGGGCTAGCATACAATGAGCAGTTCTTC
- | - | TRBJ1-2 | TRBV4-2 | CASSQGDSAPYGYTF | TGTGCCAGCAGCCAAGGAGACAGCGCCCCGTATGGCTACACCTTC
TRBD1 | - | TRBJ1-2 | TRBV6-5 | CASSSWDRTRGYTF | TGTGCCAGCAGTTCGTGGGACAGAACCAGGGGCTACACCTTC
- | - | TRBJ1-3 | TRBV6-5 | CASGVDDSWNTIYF | TGTGCCAGCGGGGTAGACGACAGTTGGAACACCATATATTTT
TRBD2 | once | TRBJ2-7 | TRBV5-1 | CASSPTYGGYEQYF | TGCGCCAGCAGCCCGACGTACGGGGGGTACGAGCAGTACTTC
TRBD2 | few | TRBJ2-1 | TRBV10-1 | CASSDNSGGYNEQFF | TGCGCCAGCAGTGATAATAGCGGGGGCTACAATGAGCAGTTCTTC
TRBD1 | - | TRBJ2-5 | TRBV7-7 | CASSFAGTGDETQYF | TGTGCTAGCAGCTTCGCTGGGACAGGGGATGAGACCCAGTACTTC
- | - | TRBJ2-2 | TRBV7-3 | CASSLASAGELFF | TGTGCCAGCAGCTTGGCGAGCGCGGGGGAGCTGTTTTTT
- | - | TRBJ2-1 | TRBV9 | CASREGEQFF | TGTGCCAGCAGGGAAGGTGAGCAGTTCTTC
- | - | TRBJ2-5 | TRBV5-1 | CASSLVQQETQYF | TGCGCCAGCAGCTTGGTCCAGCAAGAGACCCAGTACTTC
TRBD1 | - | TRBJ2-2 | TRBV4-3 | CASSHQDRESGELFF | TGCGCCAGCAGCCACCAGGACAGGGAATCCGGGGAGCTGTTTTTT
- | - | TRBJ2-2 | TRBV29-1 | CSVEVQGGGTGELFF | TGCAGCGTTGAAGTTCAGGGGGGGGGAACCGGGGAGCTGTTTTTT
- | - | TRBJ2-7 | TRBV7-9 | CASSLDDEQYF | TGTGCCAGCAGCTTGGACGACGAGCAGTACTTC
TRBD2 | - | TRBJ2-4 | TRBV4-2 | CASSRRYGRTGNIQYF | TGTGCCAGCAGCCGTCGATACGGGAGGACGGGGAACATTCAGTACTTC
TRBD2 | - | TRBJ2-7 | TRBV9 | CASSVGSSGRAYNEQYF | TGTGCCAGCAGCGTAGGATCGAGCGGGAGGGCTTATAACGAGCAGTACTTC
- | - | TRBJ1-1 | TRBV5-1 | CASSLDPPDTEAFF | TGCGCCAGCAGCTTGGACCCCCCTGACACTGAAGCTTTCTTT
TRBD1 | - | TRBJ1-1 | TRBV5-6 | CASSFDRANTEAFF | TGTGCCAGCAGCTTTGACAGGGCGAACACTGAAGCTTTCTTT
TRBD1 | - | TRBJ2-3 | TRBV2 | CASSKDSGGGTDTQYF | TGTGCCAGCAGTAAGGACTCAGGGGGCGGCACAGATACGCAGTATTTT
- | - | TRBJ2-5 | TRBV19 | CASSERQSGETQYF | TGTGCCAGTAGTGAGCGGCAGTCAGGCGAGACCCAGTACTTC
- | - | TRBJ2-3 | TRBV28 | CASQRGIASTDTQYF | TGTGCCAGCCAGAGGGGGATAGCGAGCACAGATACGCAGTATTTT
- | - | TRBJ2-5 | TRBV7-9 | CASSPTSVTQYF | TGTGCCAGCAGCCCAACCTCGGTGACCCAGTACTTC
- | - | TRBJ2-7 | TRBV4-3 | CASSQDPSGAYEQYF | TGCGCCAGCAGCCAAGATCCCAGCGGTGCCTACGAGCAGTACTTC
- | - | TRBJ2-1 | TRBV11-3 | CASSLGGLGNEQFF | TGTGCCAGCAGCTTAGGGGGCCTCGGCAATGAGCAGTTCTTC
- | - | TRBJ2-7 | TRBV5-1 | CASSLDRDLRSYEQYF | TGCGCCAGCAGCCTAGACCGGGACCTACGCTCCTACGAGCAGTACTTC
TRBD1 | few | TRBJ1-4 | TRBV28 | CASSLSFPGQGLDEKLFF | TGTGCCAGCAGTTTATCCTTTCCAGGACAGGGTCTCGATGAAAAACTGTTTTTT
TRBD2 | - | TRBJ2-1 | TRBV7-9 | CASSSPGLGGRNEQFF | TGTGCCAGCAGCTCCCCAGGACTAGGTGGACGCAATGAGCAGTTCTTC
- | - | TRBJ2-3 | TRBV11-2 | CASSFPQVPGTDTQYF | TGTGCCAGTAGCTTCCCGCAGGTCCCCGGCACAGATACGCAGTATTTT
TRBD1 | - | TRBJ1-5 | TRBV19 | CASSIDRGLVQPQHF | TGTGCCAGTAGTATTGACAGGGGTTTAGTCCAGCCCCAGCATTTT
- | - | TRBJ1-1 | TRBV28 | CASSLREGFLRGEDTEAFF | TGTGCCAGCAGTTTAAGGGAGGGCTTCCTTAGGGGGGAGGACACTGAAGCTTTCTTT
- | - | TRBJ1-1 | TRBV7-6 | CASSLAGSLAEAFF | TGTGCCAGCAGCTTAGCGGGGAGTCTAGCTGAAGCTTTCTTT